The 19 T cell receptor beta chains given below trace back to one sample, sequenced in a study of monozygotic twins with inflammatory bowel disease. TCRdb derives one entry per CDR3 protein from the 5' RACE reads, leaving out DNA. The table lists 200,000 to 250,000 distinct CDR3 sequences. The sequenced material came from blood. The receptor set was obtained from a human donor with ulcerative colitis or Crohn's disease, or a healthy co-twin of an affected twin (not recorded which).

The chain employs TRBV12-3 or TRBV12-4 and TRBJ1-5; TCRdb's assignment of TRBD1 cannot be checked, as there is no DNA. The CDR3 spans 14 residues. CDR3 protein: CASRSRVGDQPQHF.

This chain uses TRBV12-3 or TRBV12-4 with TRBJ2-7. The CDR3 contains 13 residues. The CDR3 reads CASSQTGPYEQYF.

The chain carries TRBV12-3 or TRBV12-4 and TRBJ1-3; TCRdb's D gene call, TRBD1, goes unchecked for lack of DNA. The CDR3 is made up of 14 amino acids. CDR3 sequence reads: CASSFRASGNTIYF.

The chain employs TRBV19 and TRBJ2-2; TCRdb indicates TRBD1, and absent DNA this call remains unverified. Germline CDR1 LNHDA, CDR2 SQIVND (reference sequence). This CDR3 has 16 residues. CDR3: CASRPRDPPYFGELFF.

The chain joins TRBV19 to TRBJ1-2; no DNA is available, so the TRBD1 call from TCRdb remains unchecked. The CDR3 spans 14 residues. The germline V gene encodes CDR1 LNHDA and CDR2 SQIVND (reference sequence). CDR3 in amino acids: CASSSGQRTYGYTF.

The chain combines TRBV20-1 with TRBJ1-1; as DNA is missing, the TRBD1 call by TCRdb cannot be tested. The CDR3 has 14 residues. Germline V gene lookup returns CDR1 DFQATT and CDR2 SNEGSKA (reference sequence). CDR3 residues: CSANSRDNAGEAFF.

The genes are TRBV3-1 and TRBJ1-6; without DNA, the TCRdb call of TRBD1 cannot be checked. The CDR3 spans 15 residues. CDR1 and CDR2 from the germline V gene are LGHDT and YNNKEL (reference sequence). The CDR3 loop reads CASSQDQGAGSPLHF. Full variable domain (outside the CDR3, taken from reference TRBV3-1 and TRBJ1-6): DTAVSQTPKYLVTQMGNDKSIKCEQNLGHDTMYWYKQDSKKFLKIMFSYNNKELIINETVPNRFSPKSPDKAHLNLHINSLELGDSAVYFCASSQDQGAGSPLHFGNGTRLTVT.

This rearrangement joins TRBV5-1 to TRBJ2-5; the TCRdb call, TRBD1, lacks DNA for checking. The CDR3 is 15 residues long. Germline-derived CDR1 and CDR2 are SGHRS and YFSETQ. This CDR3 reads CASSGSRGVQETQYF.

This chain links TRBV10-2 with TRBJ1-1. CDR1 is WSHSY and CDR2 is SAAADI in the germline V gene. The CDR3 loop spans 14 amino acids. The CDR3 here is CASRGVLQNTEAFF.

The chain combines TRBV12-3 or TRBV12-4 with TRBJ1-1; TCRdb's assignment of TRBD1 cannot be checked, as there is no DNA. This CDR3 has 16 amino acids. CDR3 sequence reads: CASSSFSMHPEEEAFF.

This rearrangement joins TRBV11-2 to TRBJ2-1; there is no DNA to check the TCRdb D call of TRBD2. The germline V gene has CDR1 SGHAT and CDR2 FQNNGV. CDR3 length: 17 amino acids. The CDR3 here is CASSLRISGAQINEQFF.

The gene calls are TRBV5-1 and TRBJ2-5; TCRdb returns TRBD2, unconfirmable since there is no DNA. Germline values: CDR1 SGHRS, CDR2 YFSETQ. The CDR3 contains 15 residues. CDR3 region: CASSWPFGGVETQYF.

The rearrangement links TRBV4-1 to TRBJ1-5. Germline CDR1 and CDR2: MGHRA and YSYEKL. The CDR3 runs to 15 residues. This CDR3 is CASSRSTALSQPQHF.

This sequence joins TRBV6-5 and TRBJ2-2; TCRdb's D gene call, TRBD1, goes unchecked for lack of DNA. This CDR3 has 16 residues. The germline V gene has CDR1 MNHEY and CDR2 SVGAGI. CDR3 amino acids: CASSYYTGLNTGELFF.

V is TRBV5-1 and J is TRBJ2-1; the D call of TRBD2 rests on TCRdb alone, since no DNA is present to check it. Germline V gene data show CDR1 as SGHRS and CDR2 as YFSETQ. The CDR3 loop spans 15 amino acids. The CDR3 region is CASSFQGGGYNEQFF. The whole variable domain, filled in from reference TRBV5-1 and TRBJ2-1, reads KAGVTQTPRYLIKTRGQQVTLSCSPISGHRSVSWYQQTPGQGLQFLFEYFSETQRNKGNFPGRFSGRQFSNSRSEMNVSTLELGDSALYLCASSFQGGGYNEQFFGPGTRLTVL.

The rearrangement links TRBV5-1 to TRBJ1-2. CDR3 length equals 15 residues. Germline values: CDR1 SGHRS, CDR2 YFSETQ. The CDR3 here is CASSLEQRPNYGYTF. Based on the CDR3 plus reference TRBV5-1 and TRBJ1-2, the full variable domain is KAGVTQTPRYLIKTRGQQVTLSCSPISGHRSVSWYQQTPGQGLQFLFEYFSETQRNKGNFPGRFSGRQFSNSRSEMNVSTLELGDSALYLCASSLEQRPNYGYTFGSGTRLTVV.

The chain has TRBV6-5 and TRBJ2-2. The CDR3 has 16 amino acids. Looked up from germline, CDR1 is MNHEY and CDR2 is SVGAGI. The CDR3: CASSYSTFRGTGELFF.

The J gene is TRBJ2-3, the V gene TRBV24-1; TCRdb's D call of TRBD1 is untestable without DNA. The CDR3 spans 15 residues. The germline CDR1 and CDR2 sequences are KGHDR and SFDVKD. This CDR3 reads CATSEGDRHTDTQYF.

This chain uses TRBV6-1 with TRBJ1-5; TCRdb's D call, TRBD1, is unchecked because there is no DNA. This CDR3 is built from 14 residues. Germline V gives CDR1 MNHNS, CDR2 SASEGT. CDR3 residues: CASNAGEGGQPQHF.